The rows below give T cell receptor beta chains drawn from one sample of a study of regulatory T cells in long-lasting Graves disease. TCRdb ran MiXCR on the multiplex PCR reads and lists one entry per CDR3 protein. Here the sample spans 500,000 to 800,000 distinct CDR3 sequences, about 32% being singletons. The material sequenced was peripheral blood mononuclear cells (PBMCs), taken when the disease was refractory, from a patient treated with antithyroid drugs. The origin of the receptors is a female donor with Graves disease. CDR3s leave out the opening cysteine and the closing phenylalanine or tryptophan. The size of a clone is reported for some rows only, either as once, few or many, or as a class for expanded clones.

size | V | CDR3
. | TRBV6-5 | ASSYSRVSSTDTQY
few | TRBV19 | ASSLREFSSPLH
. | TRBV12-3/TRBV12-4 | ASSFRSGTGGFYEQY
many | TRBV28 | ASSRSHRVSNQPQH
. | TRBV27 | ASSLSRLAYEQY
few | TRBV12-5 | ASGLARDRGKTEAF
. | TRBV28 | ASRDRGPVNTIY
. | TRBV5-1 | ASSLLPRATEAF
few | TRBV6-1 | ASTTLGRKPGKLF
. | TRBV9 | ASSDPQGGVDTGELF
. | TRBV28 | ASSRGTGGDYGYT
few | TRBV7-8 | ASSFLQGNEKLF
. | TRBV5-1 | ASSSPNAGMNTEAF
. | TRBV9 | ASSVDPQGTYEQY
. | TRBV5-6 | ASSPAGTGGLRNTGELF
. | TRBV30 | AWSGSGYEQY
. | TRBV28 | ASSYYRPEQF
few | TRBV18 | ASSPPGGNSPLH
. | TRBV29-1 | SVAGTLPNQPQH
. | TRBV7-3 | ASSDGQNTEAF
. | TRBV29-1 | SFAGAGYEQY
many | TRBV6-1 | ASSERGVQATNEKLF
few | TRBV15 | ATSRGLLKGYGYT
few | TRBV2 | ASSEISYEQY
. | TRBV27 | ASSTRTGEASPLH
. | TRBV28 | ASRMTGTQF
. | TRBV19 | ASRPGSGGRNQPQH
few | TRBV27 | ATGGIRYTEAF
. | TRBV9 | ASMLSGANVLT
. | TRBV29-1 | SVARTGTNTGELF
few | TRBV20-1 | SASTGGYGYT
. | TRBV5-1 | ASLRMPGMNTEAF
. | TRBV19 | ASSKQTCTEAF
. | TRBV2 | ASTPPAGGPGTAF
. | TRBV24-1 | ATSVGFNYGYT
few | TRBV12-3/TRBV12-4 | ASEDWINTGELF
many | TRBV2 | ASSEARTSKGTQY
many | TRBV30 | AWRPRADYGYT
many | TRBV6-1 | ASSERQRIQNTEAF
. | TRBV5-5 | ASSDTGTSGRAQETQY
. | TRBV6-9 | ASSYRGESSYEQY
. | TRBV27 | ASSFYWGGTEAF
. | TRBV18 | ASSPRETSPLH
. | TRBV12-3/TRBV12-4 | ASSRRLAGGVQETQY